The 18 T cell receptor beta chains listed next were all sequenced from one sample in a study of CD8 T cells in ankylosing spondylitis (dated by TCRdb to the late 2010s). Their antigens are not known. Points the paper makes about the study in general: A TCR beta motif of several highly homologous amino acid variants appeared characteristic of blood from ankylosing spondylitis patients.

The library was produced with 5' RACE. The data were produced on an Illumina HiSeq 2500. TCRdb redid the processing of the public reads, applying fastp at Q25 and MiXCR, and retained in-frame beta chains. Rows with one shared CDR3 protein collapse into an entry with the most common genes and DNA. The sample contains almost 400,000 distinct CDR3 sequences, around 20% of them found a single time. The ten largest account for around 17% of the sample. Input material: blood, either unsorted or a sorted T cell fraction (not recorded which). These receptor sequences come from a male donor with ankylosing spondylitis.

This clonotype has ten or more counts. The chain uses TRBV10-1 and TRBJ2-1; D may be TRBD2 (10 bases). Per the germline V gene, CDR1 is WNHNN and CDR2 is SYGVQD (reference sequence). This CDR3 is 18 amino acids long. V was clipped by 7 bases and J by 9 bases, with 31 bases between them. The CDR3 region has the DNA TGCGCCAGCAATGCCGGGACAGGGACCGGGACTAGCGCGAGTGAGCAGTTCTTC. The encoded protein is CASNAGTGTGTSASEQFF.

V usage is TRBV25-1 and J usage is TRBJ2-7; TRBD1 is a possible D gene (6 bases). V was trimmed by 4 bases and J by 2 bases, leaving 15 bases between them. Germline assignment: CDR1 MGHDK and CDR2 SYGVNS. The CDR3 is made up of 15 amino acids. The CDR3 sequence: CASSAPGHPPYEQYF. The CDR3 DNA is TGTGCCAGCAGTGCCCCGGGACATCCACCCTACGAGCAGTACTTC.

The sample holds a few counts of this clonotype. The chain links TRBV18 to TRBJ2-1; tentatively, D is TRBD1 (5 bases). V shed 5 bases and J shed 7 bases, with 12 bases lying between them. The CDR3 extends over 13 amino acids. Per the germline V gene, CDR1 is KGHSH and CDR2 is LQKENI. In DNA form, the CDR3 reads TGTGCCAGCTCAACGCTACAGGTTAATGAGCAGTTCTTC. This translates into CASSTLQVNEQFF.

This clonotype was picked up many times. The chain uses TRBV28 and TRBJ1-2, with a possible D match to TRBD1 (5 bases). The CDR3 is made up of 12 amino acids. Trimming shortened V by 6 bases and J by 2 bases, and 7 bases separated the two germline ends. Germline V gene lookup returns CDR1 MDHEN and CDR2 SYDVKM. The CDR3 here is CASRSGNYGYTF. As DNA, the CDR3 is TGTGCCAGCAGGTCAGGGAACTATGGCTACACCTTC.

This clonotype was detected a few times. CDR3 in amino acids: CASSFSGQANTEAFF. In nucleotides, the CDR3 is TGTGCCAGCAGCTTCTCCGGACAGGCGAACACTGAAGCTTTCTTT. The V and J genes are TRBV7-2 and TRBJ1-1, with TRBD1 matching over 7 bases. V lost 3 bases to trimming and J lost 1 base; unmatched junction nucleotides: 5. Germline CDR1 SGHTA, CDR2 FQGNSA. The CDR3 is 15 amino acids.

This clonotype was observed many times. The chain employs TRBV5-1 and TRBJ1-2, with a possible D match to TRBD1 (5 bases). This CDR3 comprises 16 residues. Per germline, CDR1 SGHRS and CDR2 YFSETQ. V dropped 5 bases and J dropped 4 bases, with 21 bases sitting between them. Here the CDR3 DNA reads TGCGCCAGCAGGTACAGCCGGGGCCCCCCTGGCTATGGCTACACCTTC. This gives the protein CASRYSRGPPGYGYTF.

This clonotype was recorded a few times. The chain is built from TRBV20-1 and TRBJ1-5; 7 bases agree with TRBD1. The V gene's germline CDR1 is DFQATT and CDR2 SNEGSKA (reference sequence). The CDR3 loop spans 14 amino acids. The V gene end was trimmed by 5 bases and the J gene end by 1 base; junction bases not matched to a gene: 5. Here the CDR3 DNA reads TGCAGTGCTGCTCGACAGGGAAGCAATCAGCCCCAGCATTTT. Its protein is CSAARQGSNQPQHF.

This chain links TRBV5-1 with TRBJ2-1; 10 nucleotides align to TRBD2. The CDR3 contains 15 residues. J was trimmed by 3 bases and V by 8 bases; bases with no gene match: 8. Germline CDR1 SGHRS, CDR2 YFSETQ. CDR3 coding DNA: TGCGCCAGTTCCCGGACTAGCGGAGACTACAATGAGCAGTTCTTC. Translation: CASSRTSGDYNEQFF. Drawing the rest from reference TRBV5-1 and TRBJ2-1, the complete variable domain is KAGVTQTPRYLIKTRGQQVTLSCSPISGHRSVSWYQQTPGQGLQFLFEYFSETQRNKGNFPGRFSGRQFSNSRSEMNVSTLELGDSALYLCASSRTSGDYNEQFFGPGTRLTVL.

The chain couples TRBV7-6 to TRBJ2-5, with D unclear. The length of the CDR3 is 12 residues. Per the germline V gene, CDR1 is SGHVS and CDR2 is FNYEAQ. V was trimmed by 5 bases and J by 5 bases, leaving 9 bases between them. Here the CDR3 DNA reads TGTGCCAGCAGCCCTAAGCTGGAGACCCAGTACTTC. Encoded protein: CASSPKLETQYF.

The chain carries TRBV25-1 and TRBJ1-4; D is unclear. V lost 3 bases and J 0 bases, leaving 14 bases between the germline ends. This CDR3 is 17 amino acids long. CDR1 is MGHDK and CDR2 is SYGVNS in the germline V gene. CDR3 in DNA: TGTGCCAGCAGTGATGGGGTCTCGGAACCAACTAATGAAAAACTGTTTTTT. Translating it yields CASSDGVSEPTNEKLFF.

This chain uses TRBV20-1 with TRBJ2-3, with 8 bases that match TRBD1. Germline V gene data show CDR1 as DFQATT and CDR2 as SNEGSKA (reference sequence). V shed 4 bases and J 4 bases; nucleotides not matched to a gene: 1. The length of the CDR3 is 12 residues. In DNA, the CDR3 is TGCAGTGCTACGGACAGGGCAGATACGCAGTATTTT. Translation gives CSATDRADTQYF.

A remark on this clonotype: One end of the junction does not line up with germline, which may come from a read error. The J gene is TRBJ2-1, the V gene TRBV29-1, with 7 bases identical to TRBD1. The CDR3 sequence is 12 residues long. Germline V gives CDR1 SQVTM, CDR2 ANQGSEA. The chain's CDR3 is CSVEVPGQEQFF. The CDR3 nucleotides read TGCAGCGTAGAAGTCCCGGGACAGGAGCAGTTCTTC.

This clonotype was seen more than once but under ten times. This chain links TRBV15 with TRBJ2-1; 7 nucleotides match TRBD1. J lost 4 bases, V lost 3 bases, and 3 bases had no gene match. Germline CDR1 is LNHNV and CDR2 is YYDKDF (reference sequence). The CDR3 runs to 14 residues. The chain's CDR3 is CATSSDRAYNEQFF. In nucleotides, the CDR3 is TGTGCCACCAGCAGCGACAGGGCTTACAATGAGCAGTTCTTC.

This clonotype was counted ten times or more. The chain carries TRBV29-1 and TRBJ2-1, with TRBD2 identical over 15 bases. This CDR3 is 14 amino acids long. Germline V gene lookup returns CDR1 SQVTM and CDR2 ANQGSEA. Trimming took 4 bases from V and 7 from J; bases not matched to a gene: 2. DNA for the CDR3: TGCAGCGTTGCCGGGACTAGCGGGGGGAATGAGCAGTTCTTC. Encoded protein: CSVAGTSGGNEQFF.

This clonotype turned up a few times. This CDR3 reads CATSPPGAYNEQFF. The CDR3 DNA sequence: TGTGCCACCTCTCCCCCAGGAGCCTACAATGAGCAGTTCTTC. The chain has TRBV7-9 and TRBJ2-1; D remains ambiguous. This CDR3 is built from 14 residues. Trimming left V 10 bases short and J 2 bases short, with 15 bases between. Germline V gives CDR1 SEHNR, CDR2 FQNEAQ (reference sequence).

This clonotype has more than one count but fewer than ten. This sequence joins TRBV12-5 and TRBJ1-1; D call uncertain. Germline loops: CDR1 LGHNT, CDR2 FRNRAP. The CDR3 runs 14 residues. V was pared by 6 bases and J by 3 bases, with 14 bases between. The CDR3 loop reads CASGPDIGHTEAFF. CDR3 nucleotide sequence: TGTGCTAGTGGACCGGATATAGGTCACACTGAAGCTTTCTTT.

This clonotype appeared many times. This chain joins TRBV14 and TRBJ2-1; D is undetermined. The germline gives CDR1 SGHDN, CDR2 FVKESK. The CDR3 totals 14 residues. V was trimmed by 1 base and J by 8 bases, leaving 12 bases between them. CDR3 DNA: TGTGCCAGCAGCCAAGTTTCCCAAATCTATGAGCAGTTCTTC. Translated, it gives CASSQVSQIYEQFF.

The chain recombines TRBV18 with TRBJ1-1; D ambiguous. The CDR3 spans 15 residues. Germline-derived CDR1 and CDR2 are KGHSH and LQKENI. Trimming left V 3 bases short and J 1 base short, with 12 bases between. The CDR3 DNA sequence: TGTGCCAGCTCACCCCCCTGGGATGGGAACACTGAAGCTTTCTTT. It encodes CASSPPWDGNTEAFF.